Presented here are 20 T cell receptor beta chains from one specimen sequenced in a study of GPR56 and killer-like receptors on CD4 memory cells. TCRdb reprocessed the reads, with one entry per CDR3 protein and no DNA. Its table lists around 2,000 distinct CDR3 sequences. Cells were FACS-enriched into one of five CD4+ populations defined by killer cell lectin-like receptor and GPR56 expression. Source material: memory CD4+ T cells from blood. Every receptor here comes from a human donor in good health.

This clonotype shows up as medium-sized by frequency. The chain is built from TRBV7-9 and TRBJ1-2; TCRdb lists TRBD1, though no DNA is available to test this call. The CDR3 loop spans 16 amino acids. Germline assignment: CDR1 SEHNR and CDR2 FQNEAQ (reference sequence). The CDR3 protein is CASSLEGGQSGHGYTF.

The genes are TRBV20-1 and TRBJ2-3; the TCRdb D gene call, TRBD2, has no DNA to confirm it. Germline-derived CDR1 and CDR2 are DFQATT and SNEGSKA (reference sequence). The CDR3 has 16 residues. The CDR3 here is CSARVLAAGNTDTQYF.

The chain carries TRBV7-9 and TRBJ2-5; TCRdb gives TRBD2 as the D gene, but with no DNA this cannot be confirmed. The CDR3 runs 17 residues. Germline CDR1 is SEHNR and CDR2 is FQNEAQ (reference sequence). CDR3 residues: CASSLGRTSGDQETQYF.

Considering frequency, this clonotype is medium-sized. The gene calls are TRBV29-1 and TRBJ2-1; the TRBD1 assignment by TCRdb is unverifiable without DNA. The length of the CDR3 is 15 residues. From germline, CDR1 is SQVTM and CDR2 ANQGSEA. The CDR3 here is CSATRQGQINNEQFF.

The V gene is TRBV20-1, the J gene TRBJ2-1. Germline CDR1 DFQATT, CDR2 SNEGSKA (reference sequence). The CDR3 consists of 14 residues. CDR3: CSASGQPSYNEQFF.

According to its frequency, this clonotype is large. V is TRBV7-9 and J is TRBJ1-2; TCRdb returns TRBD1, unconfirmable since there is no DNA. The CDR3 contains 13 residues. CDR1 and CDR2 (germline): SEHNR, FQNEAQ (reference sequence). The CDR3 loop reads CASSFRGMDGYTF.

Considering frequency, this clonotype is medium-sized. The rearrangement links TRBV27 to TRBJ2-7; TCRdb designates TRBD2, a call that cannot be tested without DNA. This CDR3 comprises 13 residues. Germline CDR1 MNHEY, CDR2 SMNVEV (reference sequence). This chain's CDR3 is CASGPAATYEQYF.

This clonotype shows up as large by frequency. CDR3: CASSARGGAAEQFF. This sequence joins TRBV19 and TRBJ2-1; as DNA is missing, the TRBD1 call by TCRdb cannot be tested. The CDR3 extends over 14 amino acids. Per germline, CDR1 LNHDA and CDR2 SQIVND (reference sequence).

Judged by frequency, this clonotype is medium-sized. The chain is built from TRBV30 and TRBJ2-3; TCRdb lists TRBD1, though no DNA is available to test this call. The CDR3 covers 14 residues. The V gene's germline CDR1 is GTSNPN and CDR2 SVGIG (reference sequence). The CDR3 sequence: CAWTQGVRTDTQYF.

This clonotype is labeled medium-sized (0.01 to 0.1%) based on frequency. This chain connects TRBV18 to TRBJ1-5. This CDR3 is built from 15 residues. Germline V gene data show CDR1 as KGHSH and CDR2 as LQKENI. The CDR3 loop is CASSRAGAHNQPQHF.

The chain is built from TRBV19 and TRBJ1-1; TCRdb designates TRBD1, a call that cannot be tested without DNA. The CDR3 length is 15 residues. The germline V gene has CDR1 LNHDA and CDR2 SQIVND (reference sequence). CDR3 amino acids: CASSILQGANTEAFF.

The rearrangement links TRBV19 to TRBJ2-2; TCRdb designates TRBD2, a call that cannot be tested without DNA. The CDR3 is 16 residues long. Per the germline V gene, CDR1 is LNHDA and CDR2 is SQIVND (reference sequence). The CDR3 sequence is CASSTSGGADTGELFF.

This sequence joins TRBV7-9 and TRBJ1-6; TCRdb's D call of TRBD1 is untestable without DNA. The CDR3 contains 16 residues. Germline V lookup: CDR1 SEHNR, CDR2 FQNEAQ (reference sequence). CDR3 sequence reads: CASSSNPGAGNSPLHF.

This CDR3 is CASSVGGRTEAFF. The gene calls are TRBV2 and TRBJ1-1; lacking DNA, the TRBD1 call made by TCRdb goes unchecked. This CDR3 has 13 amino acids. From germline, CDR1 is SNHLY and CDR2 FYNNEI.

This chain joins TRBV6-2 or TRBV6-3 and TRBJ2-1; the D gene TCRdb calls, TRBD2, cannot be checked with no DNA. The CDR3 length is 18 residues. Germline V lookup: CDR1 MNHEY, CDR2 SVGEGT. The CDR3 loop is CASSSRTSGGAYVNEQFF.

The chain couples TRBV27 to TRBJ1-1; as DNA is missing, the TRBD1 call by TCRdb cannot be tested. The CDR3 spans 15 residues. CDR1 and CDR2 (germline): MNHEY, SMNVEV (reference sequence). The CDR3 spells CASRRRRTGVTEAFF.

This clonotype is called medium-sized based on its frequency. The CDR3 loop reads CASRPTTGAGGYTF. This sequence joins TRBV6-6 and TRBJ1-2; TCRdb gives TRBD1 as the D gene, but with no DNA this cannot be confirmed. CDR1 and CDR2 (germline): MNHNY, SVGAGI (reference sequence). This CDR3 is 14 amino acids long.

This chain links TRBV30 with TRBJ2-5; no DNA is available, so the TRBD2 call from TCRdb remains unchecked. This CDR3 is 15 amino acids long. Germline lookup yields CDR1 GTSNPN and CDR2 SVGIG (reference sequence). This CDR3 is CAWSIAGGGTETQYF.

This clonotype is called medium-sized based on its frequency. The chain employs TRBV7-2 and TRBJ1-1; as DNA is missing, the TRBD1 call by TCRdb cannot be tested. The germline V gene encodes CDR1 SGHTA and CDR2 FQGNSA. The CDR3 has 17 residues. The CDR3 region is CASSLMARTGMGPEAFF.

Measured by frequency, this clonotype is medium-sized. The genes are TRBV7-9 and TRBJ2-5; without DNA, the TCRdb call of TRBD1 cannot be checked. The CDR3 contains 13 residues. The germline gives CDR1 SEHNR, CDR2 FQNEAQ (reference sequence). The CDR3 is CASSSRGPETQYF.